This TCR beta chain was recovered during a study of cytomegalovirus exposure and HLA in healthy donors. Whole-study results and caveats: Reports indicate that TCR beta sequences accurately predicted the HLA-A and HLA-B alleles of most subjects. Associated with HLA alleles at 0.05 false discovery rate in a later analysis were 17,000 or so TCR beta sequences.

Trimming took 4 bases from V and 4 from J; bases not matched to a gene: 11. The CDR3 covers 16 residues. CDR1 is SGHRS and CDR2 is YFSETQ in the germline V gene. As regards this clone: No antigen is known for it.

A multiplex PCR was run with 60 Vbeta primers and 13 Jbeta primers. Data came from immunoSEQ multiplex PCR; TCRdb stores just in-frame clones and leaves some out. The sample holds about 160,000 clones, 87% seen once. The specimen was PBMCs. The chain has TRBV5-1 and TRBJ2-7; 10 bases are a match to TRBD1. The clonotype comes from a woman in her 30s in good health and CMV-seronegative. This CDR3 reads CASSRLPSGQGYEQYF. CDR3 DNA sequence: TGCGCCAGCAGCCGCCTTCCTTCGGGACAGGGGTACGAGCAGTACTTC.